The T cell receptor beta chain described here comes from a study of shared clonotypes between healthy human individuals (dated by TCRdb to between 2020 and 2021). With regard to the full study: A couple of women and three men aged 18 to 49 years were included in the cohort. For each donor, three plates each were used for CD4 naive and CD4 memory, two plates were used for CD8 naive, and one plate was used for CD8 memory. Between about 0.8 and 9 billion PBMCs per donor were obtained by leukapheresis. To estimate repertoire size and how much clonotypes are shared between individuals, the study performed deep sequencing of blood TCR repertoires from about 5 healthy adults. Different laboratories and diverse techniques were used to prepare libraries and sequence TCR repertoires, to increase sequencing depth and limit assay-specific biases. Paper-wide results and their limitations: The small number of donors limited the genetic and exposure-history diversity represented. Pairwise subsampling led to the expectation that sequencing depth would affect the degree of clonotype sharing among donors. Sampling was limited to blood, and TCR repertoires in tissue likely differ from TCR repertoires in blood. Even with the large sequencing depth, rarefaction of the sorted-subset datasets indicated that sequencing was incomplete. Across a few donors, 5% to 6% of naive CD4, more than 3% of naive CD8, approximately 2.5% of memory CD4, and roughly 0.41% of memory CD8 clonotypes were shared. Naive subsets generally had larger estimated clonotype richness than memory subsets. Compared with non-shared clonotypes, clonotypes shared by all four sorted-subset donors had higher generation probabilities.

TCR CDR3 regions were amplified from genomic DNA by multiplex PCR using the deep immunoSEQ assay. Genomic DNA extracted from each cell subset was distributed evenly over all wells of several immunoSEQ 96-well plates, and each plate served as one replicate. For sorted subsets, approximately 200 ng of genomic DNA, equivalent to tens of thousands of T cell genomes, went into each replicate PCR. Purified libraries were quantified with a Qubit 3.0 fluorometer, sized on a Bioanalyzer 2100, and re-quantified with the KAPA Library Quantification kit. Every immunoSEQ 96-well plate was sequenced on a separate single-read 150-cycle Illumina NextSeq 550 flow cell. In the source study's methods: Because the immunoSEQ output held only junctional sequences and lacked quality scores, the filtering could not match the filtering applied to full-length reads. Sequences were annotated with PyIR, a Python wrapper for IgBLAST v1.9, and V/J genes and CDR3 were assigned using IMGT germline references. Reads were removed for weak V/J assignments (E-value above 1e-6), missing CDR3, stop codons, out-of-frame junctions, or ambiguous translated residues. V3J clonotypes were defined by identical inferred V gene, J gene, and CDR3 amino acid sequence. To compute the percentage overlap between repertoires, the number of shared unique clonotypes was divided by the size of the smaller repertoire. Repertoire richness was assessed with RTK rarefaction, the Chao1 estimator, and Recon v2.1 estimates of unobserved clonotypes. Generation probabilities for all TCRbeta clonotypes obtained by the gDNA method from a handful of donors were computed using OLGA. The table was pulled from immuneACCESS by TCRdb, which kept in-frame rearrangements only. Such tables lose some clones; where checked, under half of the loss comes from unresolved V genes, and the rest has no known cause. That table supplies the V and J calls and clone size; D and trimming were determined from the DNA. The sample table holds over a million clones, of which roughly 98.5% were seen once. The ten largest clones take up around 0.38% of the sample.

V loses 5 bases at its end and J loses 2 bases; junction bases beyond the gene matches: 8. Including cysteine and phenylalanine, the CDR3 has 15 amino acids. Only the CDR3 part of the read is kept: 45 bases, read in frame from the first base. Via the germline V gene (reference sequence), CDR1 is LNHDA and CDR2 SQIVND. The donors were healthy, HIV-negative adults who had no recently reported acute infections or vaccinations. All donors were Caucasian adults living in Nashville, Tennessee, USA. CD4+ T cells were enriched by magnetic negative selection; naive cells were then positively selected on CD45RA, and the negative fraction formed the memory subset. Blood was obtained by leukapheresis, after which PBMCs were separated by Ficoll-Histopaque density gradient centrifugation and cryopreserved in liquid nitrogen vapor phase. Analytical flow cytometry was used to check the purity and quantity of each magnetically sorted T cell population. Genomic DNA was isolated from each sorted fraction and quantified by UV absorbance on a Nanodrop 2000c.

Comment on this clone: Its antigen specificity is not known. Per-nucleotide qualities are absent, and no much larger clonotype sits a single base away.

This receptor was obtained from a man aged 30 to 45 in good health. The receptor chain draws on TRBV19 and TRBJ2-5; 7 nucleotides in the junction match TRBD1. Material for sequencing was naive CD4+ T cells sorted from blood. The cell subset or site label corresponds to: CD45RA+ positively selected. The CDR3 protein sequence reads: CASSALPGQQETQYF. The sequenced DNA: TGTGCCAGTAGTGCACTTCCGGGACAGCAAGAGACCCAGTACTTC.